This T cell receptor (beta chain) was retrieved from a study of T cell changes during pregnancy in multiple sclerosis. The germline V and J ends were trimmed by 4 bases and 2 bases, with 15 bases remaining between them. Germline V CDR1 and CDR2: SEHNR, FQNEAQ (reference sequence). The CDR3 has 15 residues. Sequencing used immunoSEQ multiplex PCR; TCRdb keeps in-frame clones, though not all of them. The repertoire holds more than 50,000 clones, about nine tenths seen once, with 2.5% to 3.5% in the top ten. This clone was counted a few times. The sequence was obtained from a female donor in good health, enrolled as a control in a pregnancy study. The gene calls are TRBV7-9 and TRBJ2-7; a possible D gene is TRBD2 (5 bases). The source material was peripheral blood, sampled in the first trimester of pregnancy. The CDR3 protein is CASSSGRENAYEQYF. CDR3 sequence (DNA): TGTGCCAGCAGCTCGGGAAGAGAAAATGCCTACGAGCAGTACTTC.